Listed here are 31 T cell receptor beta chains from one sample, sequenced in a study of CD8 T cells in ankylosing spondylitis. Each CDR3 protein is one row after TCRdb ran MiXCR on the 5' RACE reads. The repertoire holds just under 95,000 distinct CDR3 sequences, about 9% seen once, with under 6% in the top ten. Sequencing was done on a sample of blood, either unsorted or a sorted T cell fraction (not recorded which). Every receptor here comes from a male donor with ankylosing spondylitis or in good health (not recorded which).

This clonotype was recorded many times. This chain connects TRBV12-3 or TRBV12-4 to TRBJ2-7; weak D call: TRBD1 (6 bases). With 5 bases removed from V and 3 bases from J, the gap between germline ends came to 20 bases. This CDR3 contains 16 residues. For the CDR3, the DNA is TGTGCCAGCAGTCCGGTCGACAGGTCCTCCCTCTACGAGCAGTACTTC. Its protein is CASSPVDRSSLYEQYF.

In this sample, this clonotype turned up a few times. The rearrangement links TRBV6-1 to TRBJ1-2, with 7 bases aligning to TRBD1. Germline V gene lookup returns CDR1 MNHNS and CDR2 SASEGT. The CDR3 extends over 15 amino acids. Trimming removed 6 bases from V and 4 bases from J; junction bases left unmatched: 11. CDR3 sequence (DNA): TGTGCCAGCAGCCTCTCCGGGACAGCCGGCTATGGCTACACCTTC. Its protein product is CASSLSGTAGYGYTF.

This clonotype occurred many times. The CDR3 reads CASTSTGTGNSPLHF. CDR3 DNA sequence: TGTGCCAGCACTTCCACCGGGACGGGGAATTCACCCCTCCACTTT. The chain has TRBV6-2 or TRBV6-3 and TRBJ1-6; maybe TRBD1 (5 bases). Between the trimmed V and J ends, which lost 7 bases and 7 bases, there was a span of 17 bases. The CDR3 has 15 amino acids. Germline CDR1 and CDR2: MNHEY and SVGEGT.

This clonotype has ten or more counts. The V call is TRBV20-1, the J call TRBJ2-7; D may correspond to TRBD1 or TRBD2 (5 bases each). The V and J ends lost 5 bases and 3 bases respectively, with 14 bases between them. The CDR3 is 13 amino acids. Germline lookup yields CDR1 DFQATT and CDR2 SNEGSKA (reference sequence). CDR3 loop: CSAPGRYDYEQYF. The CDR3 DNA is TGCAGTGCTCCGGGACGGTATGACTACGAGCAGTACTTC.

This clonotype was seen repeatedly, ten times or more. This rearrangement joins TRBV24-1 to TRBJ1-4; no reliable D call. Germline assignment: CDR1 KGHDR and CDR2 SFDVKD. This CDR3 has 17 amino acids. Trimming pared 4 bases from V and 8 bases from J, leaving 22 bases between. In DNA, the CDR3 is TGTGCCACCAGTGACCCCGTATCACCGGGCTCGAAGGAAAAACTGTTTTTT. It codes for CATSDPVSPGSKEKLFF.

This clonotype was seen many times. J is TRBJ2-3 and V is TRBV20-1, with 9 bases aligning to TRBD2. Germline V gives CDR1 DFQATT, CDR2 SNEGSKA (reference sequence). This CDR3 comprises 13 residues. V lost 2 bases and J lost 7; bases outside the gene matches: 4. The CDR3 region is CSARSLAGYTQYF. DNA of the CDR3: TGCAGTGCTAGATCCCTAGCGGGGTATACGCAGTATTTT.

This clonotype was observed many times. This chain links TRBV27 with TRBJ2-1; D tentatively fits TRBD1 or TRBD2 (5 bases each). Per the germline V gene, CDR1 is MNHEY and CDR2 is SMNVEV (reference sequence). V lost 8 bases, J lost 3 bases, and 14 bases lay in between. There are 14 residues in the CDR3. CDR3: CASGGYDHYNEQFF. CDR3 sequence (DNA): TGTGCCAGCGGGGGATACGACCACTACAATGAGCAGTTCTTC.

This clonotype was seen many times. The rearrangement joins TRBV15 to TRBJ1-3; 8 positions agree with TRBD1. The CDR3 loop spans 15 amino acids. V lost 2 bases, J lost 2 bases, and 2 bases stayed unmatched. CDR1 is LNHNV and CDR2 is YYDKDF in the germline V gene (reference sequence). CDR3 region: CATSRRTGTGNTIYF. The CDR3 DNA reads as TGTGCCACCAGCAGAAGGACAGGGACTGGAAACACCATATATTTT.

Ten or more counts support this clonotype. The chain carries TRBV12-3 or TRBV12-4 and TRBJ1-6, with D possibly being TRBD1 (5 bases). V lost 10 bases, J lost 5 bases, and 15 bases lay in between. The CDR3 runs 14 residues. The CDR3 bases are TGTGCCACCCGGGGGGTTGTCCATAATTCACCCCTCCACTTT. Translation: CATRGVVHNSPLHF.

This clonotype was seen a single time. CDR3 in amino acids: CASSQGTGVNYGYTF. CDR3 sequence (DNA): TGTGCCAGCAGTCAAGGGACAGGGGTGAACTATGGCTACACCTTC. This rearrangement joins TRBV6-1 to TRBJ1-2; 10 bases align to TRBD1. V lost 5 bases and J lost 2; bases outside the gene matches: 5. Germline-derived CDR1 and CDR2 are MNHNS and SASEGT. The CDR3 has 15 residues.

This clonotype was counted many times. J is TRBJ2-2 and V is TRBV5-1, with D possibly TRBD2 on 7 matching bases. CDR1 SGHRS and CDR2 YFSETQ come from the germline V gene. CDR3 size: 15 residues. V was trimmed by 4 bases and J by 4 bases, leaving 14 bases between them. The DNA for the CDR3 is TGCGCCAGCAGCCCGGAGGGGGGGCGCACCGGGGAGCTGTTTTTT. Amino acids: CASSPEGGRTGELFF.

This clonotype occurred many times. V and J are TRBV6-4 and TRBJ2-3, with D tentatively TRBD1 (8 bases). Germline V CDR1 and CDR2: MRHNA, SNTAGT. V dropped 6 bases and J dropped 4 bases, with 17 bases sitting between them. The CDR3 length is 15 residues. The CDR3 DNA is TGTGCCAGCAGCCCGGGACTACAGGGGGCAGATACGCAGTATTTT. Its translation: CASSPGLQGADTQYF.

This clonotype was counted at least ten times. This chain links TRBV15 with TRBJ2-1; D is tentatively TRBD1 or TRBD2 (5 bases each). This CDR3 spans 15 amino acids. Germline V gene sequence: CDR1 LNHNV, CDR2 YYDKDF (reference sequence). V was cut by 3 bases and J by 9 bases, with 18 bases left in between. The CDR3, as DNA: TGTGCCACCAGCAGCCACCACACTTGGGGGAGTGAGCAGTTCTTC. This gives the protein CATSSHHTWGSEQFF.

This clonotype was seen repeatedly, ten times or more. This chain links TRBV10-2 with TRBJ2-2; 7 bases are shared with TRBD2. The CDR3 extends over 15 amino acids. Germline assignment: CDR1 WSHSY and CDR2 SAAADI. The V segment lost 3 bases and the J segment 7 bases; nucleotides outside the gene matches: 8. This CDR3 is CASSDVRLAIGELFF. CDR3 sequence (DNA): TGCGCCAGCAGTGATGTGAGACTAGCAATCGGGGAGCTGTTTTTT.

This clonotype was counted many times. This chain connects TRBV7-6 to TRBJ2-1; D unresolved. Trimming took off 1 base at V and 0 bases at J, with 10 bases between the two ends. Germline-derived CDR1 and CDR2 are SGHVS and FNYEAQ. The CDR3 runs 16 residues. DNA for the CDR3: TGTGCCAGCAGCTTAGTAACCGATAGCTCCTACAATGAGCAGTTCTTC. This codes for CASSLVTDSSYNEQFF.

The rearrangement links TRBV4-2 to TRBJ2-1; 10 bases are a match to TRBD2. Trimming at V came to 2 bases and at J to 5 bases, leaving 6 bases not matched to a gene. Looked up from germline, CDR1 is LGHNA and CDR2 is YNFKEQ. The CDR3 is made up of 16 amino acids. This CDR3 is CASSQPGLAENNEQFF. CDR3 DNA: TGTGCCAGCAGCCAACCCGGACTAGCGGAGAACAATGAGCAGTTCTTC.

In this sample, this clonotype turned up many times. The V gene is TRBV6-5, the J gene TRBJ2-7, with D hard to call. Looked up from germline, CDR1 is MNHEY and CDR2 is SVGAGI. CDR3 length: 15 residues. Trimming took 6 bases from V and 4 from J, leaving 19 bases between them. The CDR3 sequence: CASSPPRVESYEQYF. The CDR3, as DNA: TGTGCCAGCAGCCCACCCCGGGTTGAATCGTACGAGCAGTACTTC.

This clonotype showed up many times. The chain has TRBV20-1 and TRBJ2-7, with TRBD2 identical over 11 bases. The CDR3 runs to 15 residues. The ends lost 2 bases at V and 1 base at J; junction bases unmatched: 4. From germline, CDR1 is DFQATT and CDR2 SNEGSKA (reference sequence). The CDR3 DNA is TGCAGTGCTAGAACCGGGACTAGCGGTTCCTACGAGCAGTACTTC. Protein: CSARTGTSGSYEQYF.

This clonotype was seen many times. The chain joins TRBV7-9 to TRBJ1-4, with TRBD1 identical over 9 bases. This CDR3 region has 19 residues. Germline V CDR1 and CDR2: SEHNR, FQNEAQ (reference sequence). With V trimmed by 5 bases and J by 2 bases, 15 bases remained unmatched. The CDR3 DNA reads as TGTGCCAGCAGCCACGACAGGGGGGGAATCGATCGCACTAATGAAAAACTGTTTTTT. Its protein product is CASSHDRGGIDRTNEKLFF.

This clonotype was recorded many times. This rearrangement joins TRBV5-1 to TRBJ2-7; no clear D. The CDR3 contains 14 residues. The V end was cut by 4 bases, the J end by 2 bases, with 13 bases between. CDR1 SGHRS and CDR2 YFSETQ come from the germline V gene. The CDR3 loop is CASSAEEGPYEQYF. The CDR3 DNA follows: TGCGCCAGCAGCGCCGAAGAAGGTCCCTACGAGCAGTACTTC.

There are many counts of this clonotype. For the CDR3, the DNA is TGTGCCAGCAAATCTCCGGCAGCTAACTATGGCTACACCTTC. This sequence encodes CASKSPAANYGYTF. The V and J genes are TRBV6-1 and TRBJ1-2; the D is unclear. The CDR3 is made up of 14 amino acids. Trimming pared 7 bases from V and 0 bases from J, leaving 12 bases between. Per the germline V gene, CDR1 is MNHNS and CDR2 is SASEGT.

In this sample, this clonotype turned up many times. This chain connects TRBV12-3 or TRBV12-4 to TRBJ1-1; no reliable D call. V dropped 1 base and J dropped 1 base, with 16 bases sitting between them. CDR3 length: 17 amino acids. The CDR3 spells CASSLDVFRQQNTEAFF. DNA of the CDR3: TGTGCCAGCAGTTTAGATGTTTTTAGGCAACAGAACACTGAAGCTTTCTTT.

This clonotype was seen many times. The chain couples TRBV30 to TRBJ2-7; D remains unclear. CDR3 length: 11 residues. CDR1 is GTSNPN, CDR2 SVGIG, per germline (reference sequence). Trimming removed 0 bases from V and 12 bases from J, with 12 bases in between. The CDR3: CAWSVGQHLYF. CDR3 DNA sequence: TGTGCCTGGAGTGTTGGGCAGCACCTGTACTTC.

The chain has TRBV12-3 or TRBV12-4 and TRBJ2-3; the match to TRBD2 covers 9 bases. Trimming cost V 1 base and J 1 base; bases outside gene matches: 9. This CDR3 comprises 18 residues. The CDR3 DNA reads TGTGCCAGCAGTTTAGGATTGGATAGCGGGGGACGCACAGATACGCAGTATTTT. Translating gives CASSLGLDSGGRTDTQYF.

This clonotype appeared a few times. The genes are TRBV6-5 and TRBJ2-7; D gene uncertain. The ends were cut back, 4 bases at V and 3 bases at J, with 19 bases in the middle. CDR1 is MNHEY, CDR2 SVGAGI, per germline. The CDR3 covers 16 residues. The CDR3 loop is CASSSLSRALFYEQYF. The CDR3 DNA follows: TGTGCCAGCAGTTCCCTCAGCCGGGCCCTGTTCTACGAGCAGTACTTC.

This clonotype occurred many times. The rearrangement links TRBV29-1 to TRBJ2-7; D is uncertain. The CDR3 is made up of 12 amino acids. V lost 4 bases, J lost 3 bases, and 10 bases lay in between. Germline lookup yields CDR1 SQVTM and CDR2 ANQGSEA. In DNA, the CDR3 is TGCAGCGTTGCCCCCAGTGGCTACGAGCAGTACTTC. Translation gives CSVAPSGYEQYF.

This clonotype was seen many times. The CDR3 here is CSVPGTENTGELFF. CDR3 DNA: TGCAGCGTCCCCGGGACGGAGAACACCGGGGAGCTGTTTTTT. The chain couples TRBV29-1 to TRBJ2-2, with D possibly being TRBD1 or TRBD2 (5 bases each). CDR1 and CDR2 from the germline V gene are SQVTM and ANQGSEA. The ends were cut back, 6 bases at V and 1 base at J, with 12 bases in the middle. The CDR3 is 14 amino acids.

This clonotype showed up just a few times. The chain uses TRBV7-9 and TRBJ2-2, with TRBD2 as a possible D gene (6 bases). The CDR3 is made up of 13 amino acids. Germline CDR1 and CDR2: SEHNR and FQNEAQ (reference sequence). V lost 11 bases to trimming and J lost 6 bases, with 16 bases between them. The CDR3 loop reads CAEGGAVAGELFF. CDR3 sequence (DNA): TGTGCCGAGGGAGGAGCTGTCGCCGGGGAGCTGTTTTTT.

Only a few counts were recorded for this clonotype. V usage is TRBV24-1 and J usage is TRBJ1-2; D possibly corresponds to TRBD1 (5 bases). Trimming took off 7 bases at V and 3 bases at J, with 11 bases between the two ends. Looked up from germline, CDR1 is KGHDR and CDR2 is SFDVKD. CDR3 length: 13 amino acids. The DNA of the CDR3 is TGTGCCACCAGAAGAGGGGAGGACTATGGCTACACCTTC. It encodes CATRRGEDYGYTF.

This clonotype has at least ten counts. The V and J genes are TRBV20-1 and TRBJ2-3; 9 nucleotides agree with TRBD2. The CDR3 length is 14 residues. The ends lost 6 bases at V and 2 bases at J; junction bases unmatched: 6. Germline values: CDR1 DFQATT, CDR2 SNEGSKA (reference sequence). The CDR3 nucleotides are TGCAGTGCCTTAGCGGGGGCCACCACAGATACGCAGTATTTT. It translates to CSALAGATTDTQYF.

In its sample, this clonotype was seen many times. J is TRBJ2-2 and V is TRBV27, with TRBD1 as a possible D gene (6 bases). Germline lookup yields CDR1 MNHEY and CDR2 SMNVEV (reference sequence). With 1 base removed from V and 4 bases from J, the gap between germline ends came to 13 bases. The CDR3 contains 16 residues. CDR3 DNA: TGTGCCAGCAGTTTATTAGGGCAGGGGACCACCGGGGAGCTGTTTTTT. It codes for CASSLLGQGTTGELFF.